This T cell receptor beta chain appears in the sequencing data of a study of blood T cell repertoires in COVID-19. Generated by immunoSEQ multiplex PCR, the TCRdb table keeps only in-frame clones and is missing some. The table includes under 300,000 clones, around 90% detected once. This TCR was recovered from a middle-aged woman who had recovered from COVID-19. Sequencing input: peripheral blood.

The CDR3 nucleotides are TGTGCCAGTAGTCCCTCCCGGACTAGCGGGAGATCCTACGAGCAGTACTTC. Translating it yields CASSPSRTSGRSYEQYF. The gene calls are TRBV19 and TRBJ2-7; 13 bases match TRBD2. In germline, CDR1 is LNHDA, CDR2 SQIVND (reference sequence). Trimming at V came to 5 bases and at J to 1 base, leaving 8 bases not matched to a gene. This CDR3 spans 17 amino acids.